This T cell receptor (beta chain) was captured by sequencing in a study of graft-versus-host responses after intestinal transplantation. Of note for this clone: Its antigen is currently unknown.

From germline, CDR1 is SEHNR and CDR2 FQNEAQ (reference sequence). The CDR3 runs 16 residues. Trimming at V came to 0 bases and at J to 5 bases, leaving 10 bases not matched to a gene. The table came from immunoSEQ multiplex PCR; TCRdb's copy has only in-frame clones and leaves some out. This sample has about 93,000 clones; 80% to 95% occur once, and the top ten carry less than 0.6%. The material was unstimulated CD8+ T cells sorted from spleen or lymph node cells, obtained before intestinal transplant. The rearrangement uses TRBV7-9 and TRBJ2-7, with TRBD2 identical over 7 bases. The sequence was collected from a human donor who received an intestinal transplant. CDR3 sequence (DNA): TGTGCCAGCAGCTTAGCGGGTTTGCGGGAGAACCACGAGCAGTACTTC. Residues: CASSLAGLRENHEQYF.